A selection of T cell receptor beta chains follows, all from one sample in a study of blood T cell repertoires in COVID-19. Repertoires were generated with immunoSEQ multiplex PCR, while TCRdb's copy carries only in-frame clones and drops some. The table has about 110,000 clones, 70% to 90% seen once. Sequences were obtained from peripheral blood. These receptors originate from a man between 45 and 60 years old with active or convalescent COVID-19. Both conserved end residues are part of each CDR3. A D gene is named only where the DNA matches it firmly. The size of a clone is reported for some rows only, either as once, few or many, or as a class for expanded clones.

TRBV6-5	-	TRBD1	TRBJ1-5	TGTGCCAGTGGGACAGGTGACAATCAGCCCCAGCATTTT	CASGTGDNQPQHF
TRBV13	once	TRBD2	TRBJ2-1	TGTGCCAGCAGCTTAGTCCCGCGGCTAGCGGGAGACAATGAGCAGTTCTTC	CASSLVPRLAGDNEQFF
TRBV19	-	-	TRBJ2-7	TGTGCCAGTAGTATCGCGTCGTCCTACGAGCAGTACTTC	CASSIASSYEQYF
TRBV29-1	-	-	TRBJ1-1	TGCAGCGCGGGAATTAACAGGGCGACTGAAGCTTTCTTT	CSAGINRATEAFF
TRBV3-1/TRBV3-2	-	-	TRBJ2-1	TGTGCCAGCAGCCAAAATGGCCGTTCCAATGAGCAGTTCTTC	CASSQNGRSNEQFF
TRBV7-2	-	-	TRBJ2-1	TGTGCCAGCAGCTTAGGACGGAGCATATACAATGAGCAGTTCTTC	CASSLGRSIYNEQFF
TRBV4-2	-	TRBD2	TRBJ2-7	TGTGCCAGCAGCCAAGGCGATAGCGGGTACTACGAGCAGTACTTC	CASSQGDSGYYEQYF
TRBV6-5	-	TRBD1	TRBJ1-2	TGTGCCAGCAGTTACTGGACAGGGGGGGCGTTTGGCTACACCTTC	CASSYWTGGAFGYTF
TRBV2	-	TRBD2	TRBJ2-1	TGTGCCAGCGCTTTTTCGCTAGCGGGACTCTCGGGGTACAATGAGCAGTTCTTC	CASAFSLAGLSGYNEQFF
TRBV7-9	-	TRBD1	TRBJ1-6	TGTGCCAGCAGCCTACAGGGGGGAATCGATTCACCCCTCCACTTT	CASSLQGGIDSPLHF
TRBV18	-	TRBD1	TRBJ1-5	TGTGCCAGCTCACCGACTATTGAACAGGGGGGCAATCAGCCCCAGCATTTT	CASSPTIEQGGNQPQHF
TRBV11-2	once	TRBD1	TRBJ1-1	TGTGCCAGCAGCTTATGGCAGGGGGTGGAGAACACTGAAGCTTTCTTT	CASSLWQGVENTEAFF
TRBV6-5	-	-	TRBJ2-3	TGTGCCAGCAGTTACTCCTTAGATACAGATACGCAGTATTTT	CASSYSLDTDTQYF
TRBV5-4	-	-	TRBJ1-2	TGTGCCAGCAGCTTGGATCGTGCGGGGGTGGCTAACTATGGCTACACCTTC	CASSLDRAGVANYGYTF
TRBV5-5	few	-	TRBJ1-1	TGTGCCAGCAGCCACGGGACACAGAACACTGAAGCTTTCTTT	CASSHGTQNTEAFF
TRBV19	-	-	TRBJ2-1	TGTGCCAGTAGTGCAGGAGGGCCTTACAATGAGCAGTTCTTC	CASSAGGPYNEQFF
TRBV3-1/TRBV3-2	-	-	TRBJ1-1	TGTGCCAGCAGCCAAGATAGGGGAACCCAAGCTTTCTTT	CASSQDRGTQAFF
TRBV4-1	-	TRBD2	TRBJ2-1	TGCGCCAGCAGCGATCCGCCCGCACGTTGGAATAGCGGGAGTCAGGATGAGCAGTTCTTC	CASSDPPARWNSGSQDEQFF
TRBV7-9	-	-	TRBJ1-3	TGTGCCAGCAGCTTCCCTTCTGGAAACACCATATATTTT	CASSFPSGNTIYF
TRBV4-3	-	-	TRBJ1-3	TGCGCCAGCAGCCAAGGTGCGGACAACCTTGGAAACACCATATATTTT	CASSQGADNLGNTIYF
TRBV6-6	-	-	TRBJ2-7	TGTGCCAGCGCGGGGGCCGTTTATACCTACGAGCAGTACTTC	CASAGAVYTYEQYF
TRBV6-6	-	TRBD1	TRBJ2-1	TGTGCCAGCAGTCTACGGACAGGGCTATCCTCATCCTACAATGAGCAGTTCTTC	CASSLRTGLSSSYNEQFF
TRBV7-7	-	TRBD1	TRBJ2-3	TGTGCCAGCAGCACTGGCAGGGGGAGCACAGATACGCAGTATTTT	CASSTGRGSTDTQYF
TRBV2	-	-	TRBJ2-7	TGTGCCAGCTCCCAGCGTGGCGAGCAGTACTTC	CASSQRGEQYF
TRBV7-9	few	TRBD1	TRBJ1-2	TGTGCCAGCAGCCCCCCTCAAGGCGCAGGGGGCTTAAGGAACTATGGCTACACCTTC	CASSPPQGAGGLRNYGYTF
TRBV5-8	few	TRBD1	TRBJ1-5	TGTGCCAGCAGCCTCGACAGGGGTGAAGGCAGCAATCAGCCCCAGCATTTT	CASSLDRGEGSNQPQHF
TRBV7-9	-	TRBD2	TRBJ2-1	TGTGCCAGCAGTAGCGGGAGGAATGAGCAGTTCTTC	CASSSGRNEQFF
TRBV5-8	-	TRBD1	TRBJ2-5	TGTGCCACCAGGACAGGGGGCGAGGAGACCCAGTACTTC	CATRTGGEETQYF
TRBV10-2	-	-	TRBJ2-3	TGCGCCAGCATAAACGACGGGAGTGGAACAGATACGCAGTATTTT	CASINDGSGTDTQYF
TRBV14	-	-	TRBJ2-7	TGTGCCAGCAGCCACCCCGGGACAACAAACTCCTACGAGCAGTACTTC	CASSHPGTTNSYEQYF
TRBV4-1	-	-	TRBJ1-6	TGCGCCAGCAGCCAAGATCGAGGCAGTTATAATTCACCCCTCCACTTT	CASSQDRGSYNSPLHF
TRBV5-5	-	-	TRBJ1-2	TGTGCCAGCAGCTTCAATGAGGCTAACTATGGCTACACCTTC	CASSFNEANYGYTF
TRBV19	-	TRBD1	TRBJ2-1	TGTGCCAGTAGTTCGGGACAGGGGGGACCAAGGCCCAATGAGCAGTTCTTC	CASSSGQGGPRPNEQFF
TRBV2	-	TRBD1	TRBJ1-2	TGTGCCAGCACCGGGTTACAGGGGGGAGTCGGTGGCTACACCTTC	CASTGLQGGVGGYTF
TRBV2	-	TRBD2	TRBJ2-1	TGTGCCAGCAGTACAGGGACTAGCGGGTACAATGAGCAGTTCTTC	CASSTGTSGYNEQFF
TRBV7-2	-	-	TRBJ2-3	TGTGCCAGCAGCTTCGGGGGTTTGAGAACAGATACGCAGTATTTT	CASSFGGLRTDTQYF
TRBV3-1/TRBV3-2	-	-	TRBJ1-2	TGTGCCAGCAGCCAACAATCGCGGGGCTACACCTTC	CASSQQSRGYTF